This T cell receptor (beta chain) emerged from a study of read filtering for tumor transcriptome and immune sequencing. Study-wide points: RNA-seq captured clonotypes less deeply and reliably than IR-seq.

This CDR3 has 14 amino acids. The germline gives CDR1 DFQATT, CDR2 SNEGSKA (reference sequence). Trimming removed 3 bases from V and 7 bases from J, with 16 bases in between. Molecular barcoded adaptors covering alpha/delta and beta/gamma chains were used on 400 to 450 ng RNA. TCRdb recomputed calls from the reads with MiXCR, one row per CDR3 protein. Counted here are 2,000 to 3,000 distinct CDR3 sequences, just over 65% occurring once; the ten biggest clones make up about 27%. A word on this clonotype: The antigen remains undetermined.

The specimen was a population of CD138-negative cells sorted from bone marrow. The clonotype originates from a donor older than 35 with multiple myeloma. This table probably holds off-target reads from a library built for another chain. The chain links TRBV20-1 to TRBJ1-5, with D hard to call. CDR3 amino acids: CSASHALTNQPQHF. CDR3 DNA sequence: TGCAGTGCTAGTCACGCCCTAACCAACCAGCCCCAGCATTTT.